The 27 T cell receptor beta chains in this list originate from one sample, sequenced in a study of CD8 T cells in Susac syndrome. With random hexamers, about 0.45 to 1 ug RNA was reverse transcribed. TCRdb used MiXCR to reprocess the immunoSEQ multiplex PCR reads, holding one entry per CDR3 protein. The table records about 210,000 distinct CDR3 sequences, roughly 96% of them present only once. What was sequenced was CD4+ T cells from PBMCs. Receptors were obtained from a human donor with multiple sclerosis.

The chain joins TRBV4-2 to TRBJ2-3, with TRBD1 as a possible D gene (6 bases). Germline loops: CDR1 LGHNA, CDR2 YNFKEQ. This CDR3 comprises 16 residues. V lost 0 bases and J 0 bases, leaving 10 bases between the germline ends. The CDR3 DNA reads as TGTGCCAGCAGCCAAGATCCGGGACAAAGCACAGATACGCAGTATTTT. The encoded protein is CASSQDPGQSTDTQYF.

The chain is built from TRBV15 and TRBJ1-5; 7 nucleotides agree with TRBD1. Germline trimming cut 8 bases from V and 6 bases from J; bases unmatched to any gene: 7. The CDR3 runs 13 residues. Germline V gene lookup returns CDR1 LNHNV and CDR2 YYDKDF (reference sequence). The chain's CDR3 is CATQQGYRQPQHF. DNA of the CDR3: TGTGCCACCCAACAGGGGTATCGTCAGCCCCAGCATTTT.

The rearrangement uses TRBV20-1 and TRBJ1-2; 8 nucleotides align to TRBD1. There are 12 residues in the CDR3. Germline trimming cut 4 bases from V and 8 bases from J; bases unmatched to any gene: 6. Germline lookup yields CDR1 DFQATT and CDR2 SNEGSKA (reference sequence). The DNA for the CDR3 is TGCAGTGCTACAACAGGGGGTCGCGGCTACACCTTC. Translation: CSATTGGRGYTF.

The genes are TRBV29-1 and TRBJ2-1; 12 positions agree with TRBD2. In germline, CDR1 is SQVTM, CDR2 ANQGSEA. V lost 8 bases and J lost 9; bases outside the gene matches: 8. This CDR3 has 13 residues. CDR3 region: CSSRLAGDTEQFF. The CDR3 DNA reads TGCAGCTCTAGACTAGCGGGAGATACTGAGCAGTTCTTC.

The V call is TRBV7-2, the J call TRBJ1-2; D unclear. Trimming removed 6 bases from V and 0 bases from J, with 14 bases in between. CDR1 is SGHTA and CDR2 is FQGNSA in the germline V gene. This CDR3 comprises 15 residues. The CDR3 loop is CASSQITAPNYGYTF. The CDR3 DNA reads TGTGCCAGCAGTCAGATAACAGCACCTAACTATGGCTACACCTTC.

This sequence joins TRBV30 and TRBJ2-3; tentatively, D is TRBD2 (5 bases). Trimming took off 4 bases at V and 1 base at J, with 12 bases between the two ends. The CDR3 totals 14 residues. CDR1 is GTSNPN, CDR2 SVGIG, per germline (reference sequence). The DNA for the CDR3 is TGTGCCTGGAAAAGCAAGGGAGGCACAGATACGCAGTATTTT. Its translation: CAWKSKGGTDTQYF.

This sequence joins TRBV7-3 and TRBJ2-1; TRBD2 aligns across 9 bases. The CDR3 covers 15 residues. The ends lost 0 bases at V and 7 bases at J; junction bases unmatched: 4. The germline V gene encodes CDR1 SGHTA and CDR2 FQGTGA. The CDR3 DNA is TGTGCCAGCAGCTTAACTAGCGGGAGTCATAATGAGCAGTTCTTC. The encoded protein is CASSLTSGSHNEQFF.

The chain is built from TRBV29-1 and TRBJ1-5; D ambiguous. This CDR3 is 12 amino acids long. Trimming took 4 bases from V and 4 from J, leaving 8 bases between them. Germline CDR1 and CDR2: SQVTM and ANQGSEA. DNA for the CDR3: TGCAGCGTTGGTGCGGGAAATCAGCCCCAGCATTTT. Protein: CSVGAGNQPQHF.

This chain connects TRBV9 to TRBJ2-2; TRBD2 matches 8 bases. Looked up from germline, CDR1 is SGDLS and CDR2 is YYNGEE. This CDR3 spans 17 amino acids. The trim removed 1 base at V and 4 bases at J, leaving 9 bases unmatched. DNA of the CDR3: TGTGCCAGCAGCGTAAGAGTGCTAGCGGGCTCCACCGGGGAGCTGTTTTTT. Translated: CASSVRVLAGSTGELFF.

CDR3 in amino acids: CASSVRAYEQYF. In DNA form, the CDR3 reads TGTGCCAGCAGTGTACGGGCCTACGAGCAGTACTTC. The rearrangement links TRBV2 to TRBJ2-7, with D unresolved. Germline V CDR1 and CDR2: SNHLY, FYNNEI. The CDR3 extends over 12 amino acids. V lost 4 bases, J lost 2 bases, and 6 bases lay in between.

The J gene is TRBJ2-6, the V gene TRBV15; D may be TRBD2 (6 bases). This CDR3 has 19 residues. V was trimmed by 0 bases and J by 1 base, leaving 16 bases between them. Per the germline V gene, CDR1 is LNHNV and CDR2 is YYDKDF (reference sequence). DNA of the CDR3: TGTGCCACCAGCAGAGATTTGGATCGTGCGGGGTCTGGGGCCAACGTCCTGACTTTC. Encoded protein: CATSRDLDRAGSGANVLTF.

The chain recombines TRBV29-1 with TRBJ2-1, with 8 bases that match TRBD2. V shed 4 bases and J 6 bases; nucleotides not matched to a gene: 11. The germline V gene has CDR1 SQVTM and CDR2 ANQGSEA. This CDR3 contains 15 residues. The CDR3 DNA sequence: TGCAGCGTTGGAAAGCGGGAGAGCGTCGGCAATGAGCAGTTCTTC. The encoded protein is CSVGKRESVGNEQFF.

The CDR3 loop reads CASSNQAGDEQYF. CDR3 nucleotides: TGTGCCAGCAGTAATCAAGCGGGGGACGAGCAGTACTTC. The chain has TRBV12-3 or TRBV12-4 and TRBJ2-7; the match to TRBD2 covers 8 bases. The CDR3 contains 13 residues. The V and J ends lost 5 bases and 5 bases, in that order; junction bases with no gene match: 5.

Only one count was recorded for this clonotype. The rearrangement joins TRBV6-1 to TRBJ1-1; no clear D. The germline V gene encodes CDR1 MNHNS and CDR2 SASEGT. V was cut by 9 bases and J by 0 bases, with 14 bases left in between. This CDR3 has 14 amino acids. The CDR3 protein is CASFPAYMNTEAFF. The CDR3 bases are TGTGCCAGTTTTCCGGCCTATATGAACACTGAAGCTTTCTTT.

V usage is TRBV7-3 and J usage is TRBJ2-1; D not certain. The germline V gene has CDR1 SGHTA and CDR2 FQGTGA. V shed 11 bases and J shed 3 bases, with 20 bases lying between them. The CDR3 has 15 amino acids. In DNA form, the CDR3 reads TGTGCCGCTATAACGACGTGGATTTTCTACAATGAGCAGTTCTTC. Protein: CAAITTWIFYNEQFF.

The chain uses TRBV6-1 and TRBJ2-7; a possible D gene is TRBD2 (7 bases). The CDR3 consists of 15 residues. Germline V gives CDR1 MNHNS, CDR2 SASEGT. Deletions cut 4 bases from V and 3 bases from J, with 16 bases between. CDR3 loop: CASSVGQTSNYEQYF. The CDR3 DNA reads TGTGCCAGCAGTGTTGGACAGACTAGCAACTACGAGCAGTACTTC.

The chain uses TRBV3-1 and TRBJ2-2, with TRBD1 as a possible D gene (6 bases). The V gene's germline CDR1 is LGHDT and CDR2 YNNKEL (reference sequence). The V end lost 3 bases, the J end lost 6 bases, and 8 bases lay between the germline ends. The CDR3 spans 13 residues. The CDR3 is CASSHAGAGELFF. The CDR3 DNA follows: TGTGCCAGCAGCCATGCAGGGGCCGGGGAGCTGTTTTTT. The whole variable domain, filled in from reference TRBV3-1 and TRBJ2-2, reads DTAVSQTPKYLVTQMGNDKSIKCEQNLGHDTMYWYKQDSKKFLKIMFSYNNKELIINETVPNRFSPKSPDKAHLNLHINSLELGDSAVYFCASSHAGAGELFFGEGSRLTVL.

V gene TRBV20-1 combines with J gene TRBJ2-7, with D uncertain. The CDR3 is made up of 12 amino acids. The ends were cut back, 4 bases at V and 0 bases at J, with 7 bases in the middle. CDR1 is DFQATT and CDR2 is SNEGSKA in the germline V gene (reference sequence). The chain's CDR3 is CSATSTSYEQYF. In nucleotides, the CDR3 is TGCAGTGCTACCAGCACCTCCTACGAGCAGTACTTC.

The CDR3 sequence: CSVVTAPSYEQYF. The DNA of the CDR3 is TGCAGCGTTGTAACAGCTCCCTCCTACGAGCAGTACTTC. This chain connects TRBV29-1 to TRBJ2-7; D remains ambiguous. CDR1 is SQVTM and CDR2 is ANQGSEA in the germline V gene. Trimming cost V 4 bases and J 0 bases, with 10 bases left between them. The CDR3 is 13 amino acids.

The rearrangement uses TRBV29-1 and TRBJ2-5; no clear D. From germline, CDR1 is SQVTM and CDR2 ANQGSEA. The germline V and J ends were trimmed by 3 bases and 9 bases, with 11 bases remaining between them. This CDR3 comprises 11 residues. CDR3 DNA sequence: TGCAGCGTTGAGAAGAGGCTGGCCCAGTACTTC. Amino acid sequence: CSVEKRLAQYF.

This sequence joins TRBV4-2 and TRBJ1-6, with D hard to call. This CDR3 region has 15 residues. Trimming took off 1 base at V and 3 bases at J, with 7 bases between the two ends. Germline V gene lookup returns CDR1 LGHNA and CDR2 YNFKEQ. The CDR3 bases are TGTGCCAGCAGCCAAGGGGGTGACTATAATTCACCCCTCCACTTT. Translating gives CASSQGGDYNSPLHF.

The chain uses TRBV15 and TRBJ1-1; tentative D call: TRBD1 (5 bases). The V and J ends lost 0 bases and 8 bases respectively, with 10 bases between them. The CDR3 covers 13 residues. CDR1 is LNHNV and CDR2 is YYDKDF in the germline V gene (reference sequence). CDR3 loop: CATSRDPNREAFF. CDR3 bases: TGTGCCACCAGCAGAGATCCCAACAGGGAAGCTTTCTTT.

V gene TRBV7-9 combines with J gene TRBJ2-7; D gene unclear. The CDR3 loop spans 12 amino acids. V shed 4 bases and J shed 5 bases, with 9 bases lying between them. The germline gives CDR1 SEHNR, CDR2 FQNEAQ (reference sequence). The CDR3 protein is CASSSVINEQYF. For the CDR3, the DNA is TGTGCCAGCAGCTCAGTCATCAACGAGCAGTACTTC.

The gene calls are TRBV6-6 and TRBJ1-5; D unclear. CDR1 and CDR2 (germline): MNHNY, SVGAGI (reference sequence). Trimming removed 5 bases from V and 6 bases from J, with 14 bases in between. This CDR3 spans 14 amino acids. CDR3 region: CASSTGSSLQPQHF. CDR3 nucleotide sequence: TGTGCCAGCAGTACCGGGTCATCGCTTCAGCCCCAGCATTTT.

The V and J genes are TRBV24-1 and TRBJ1-2; D not certain. This CDR3 region has 14 residues. Germline-derived CDR1 and CDR2 are KGHDR and SFDVKD. The V end lost 4 bases, the J end lost 8 bases, and 16 bases lay between the germline ends. DNA for the CDR3: TGTGCCACCAGTGACCCCTCAAGGAGTTGGGGCTACACCTTC. Its protein product is CATSDPSRSWGYTF.

The chain employs TRBV29-1 and TRBJ2-7; D may be TRBD2 (6 bases). This CDR3 contains 13 residues. The germline gives CDR1 SQVTM, CDR2 ANQGSEA. V was clipped by 5 bases and J by 7 bases, with 18 bases between them. The CDR3 DNA reads TGCAGCGTTCAATTCATGGCGGGAAGAGAGCAGTACTTC. Amino acids: CSVQFMAGREQYF.

This clonotype appeared a single time. The chain carries TRBV29-1 and TRBJ2-2, with a possible D match to TRBD2 (6 bases). This CDR3 is built from 13 residues. The germline V gene has CDR1 SQVTM and CDR2 ANQGSEA. Trimming took 8 bases from V and 5 from J, leaving 15 bases between them. This CDR3 reads CSYHVGGTGELFF. The CDR3 DNA follows: TGCAGCTACCACGTCGGAGGGACCGGGGAGCTGTTTTTT.